The clone carrying this T cell receptor (beta chain) is medium-sized by share. Its antigen remains unknown. The data stem from a study of persistence of HIV-infected CD4 T cells. Notes on the study in general: Compared with CD3/CD28-stimulated cells, CMV- and Gag-responding cells showed lower TCRbeta richness.

This was the immunoSEQ version 4 assay in survey mode. The data were produced by immunoSEQ multiplex PCR, yet TCRdb's version contains in-frame clones alone and is incomplete. Of 50,000 or so clones in the sample, about 80% were seen once. The CDR3 runs 13 residues. The germline gives CDR1 LNHDA, CDR2 SQIVND (reference sequence). Trimming took 3 bases from V and 2 from J, leaving 7 bases between them. The stimulus was lysate of CMV-infected fibroblasts, 9 to 10 ug/mL. Sorted nonresponding memory CD4+ T cells were CD40L-negative, CD69-negative, CD45RO-high. Donors were HIV-1-infected adults who began suppressive ART during chronic infection.

The source of this sequence is an adult man with HIV who was CMV-seropositive. The chain carries TRBV19 and TRBJ1-1; D is undetermined. The sample was CD4+ T cells sorted from PBMCs after 18-hour stimulation, taken from a patient who received antiretroviral therapy. The CDR3 nucleotides read TGTGCCAGTAGTATTCTACACAACACTGAAGCTTTCTTT. Translation: CASSILHNTEAFF.